The 9 T cell receptor beta chains listed next were all sequenced from one sample in a study of EBV T-cell therapy then PD-1 blockade in nasopharyngeal carcinoma. The protocol was immunoSEQ multiplex PCR, while the TCRdb copy is restricted to in-frame clones and leaves out a portion. Among about 24,000 clones listed, 84% were seen once. The antigens these receptors bind are not known. Documented treatment: AdE1-LMPpoly-expanded autologous EBV-specific T-cell therapy followed by anti-PD-1 nivolumab. The sample consisted of CD8+ T cells from blood, taken at approximately day 64 from a patient whose treatment included autologous EBV-specific T cells and nivolumab. The source is a man in his forties with nasopharyngeal carcinoma.

J is TRBJ2-2 and V is TRBV4-3; TRBD1 matches 7 bases. Germline CDR1 and CDR2: LGHNA and YSLEER. This CDR3 comprises 17 residues. The V segment lost 0 bases and the J segment 6 bases; nucleotides outside the gene matches: 10. Here the CDR3 DNA reads TGCGCCAGCAGCCAAGATTGGGCAGGGGGACGATCCGGGGAGCTGTTTTTT. Protein product: CASSQDWAGGRSGELFF.

The chain couples TRBV27 to TRBJ2-3, with 10 bases lining up with TRBD2. Germline V CDR1 and CDR2: MNHEY, SMNVEV (reference sequence). Trimming took 3 bases from V and 2 from J; bases not matched to a gene: 2. This CDR3 contains 15 residues. This CDR3 is CASSFLAGVTDTQYF. The CDR3 DNA reads as TGTGCCAGCAGTTTCCTAGCGGGGGTCACAGATACGCAGTATTTT.

This chain connects TRBV28 to TRBJ2-7, with a weak D call TRBD2 (5 bases). CDR3 size: 13 residues. CDR1 and CDR2 from the germline V gene are MDHEN and SYDVKM. V was clipped by 3 bases and J by 5 bases, with 11 bases between them. The CDR3 bases are TGTGCCAGCAGTTTTTTCTCTAGCCACGAGCAGTACTTC. It yields the protein CASSFFSSHEQYF.

Worth noting for this clone: Within the sample, other DNA sequences also encode this same CDR3. The chain has TRBV12-3 or TRBV12-4 and TRBJ1-1; TRBD1 agrees at 9 bases. The CDR3 runs 12 residues. Trimming at V came to 5 bases and at J to 8 bases, leaving 3 bases not matched to a gene. CDR3 nucleotides: TGTGCCAGCAGTCCTACAGGGGGCGAAGCTTTCTTT. This encodes CASSPTGGEAFF.

CDR3 protein: CASSMSSGGTNEQFF. CDR3 bases: TGCGCCAGCAGCATGTCCAGCGGGGGGACAAATGAGCAGTTCTTC. J is TRBJ2-1 and V is TRBV4-1, with 9 nucleotides matching TRBD2. CDR1 MGHRA and CDR2 YSYEKL come from the germline V gene. Trimming cost V 5 bases and J 7 bases; bases outside gene matches: 9. The CDR3 totals 15 residues.

The V call is TRBV7-8, the J call TRBJ1-1; unclear D gene. This CDR3 has 13 amino acids. V lost 7 bases, J lost 3 bases, and 12 bases lay in between. In germline, CDR1 is SGHVS, CDR2 FQNEAQ. The CDR3 loop is CASTPRGYTEAFF. The CDR3 DNA reads TGTGCCAGCACCCCCCGGGGTTACACTGAAGCTTTCTTT.

The V and J genes are TRBV12-3 or TRBV12-4 and TRBJ1-2; D is possibly TRBD1 (6 bases). The CDR3 is made up of 13 amino acids. The V end was cut by 8 bases, the J end by 8 bases, with 18 bases between. CDR3 sequence (DNA): TGTGCCAGCTCTCTGGGGGCTTGGGGGGGCTACACCTTC. The encoded protein is CASSLGAWGGYTF.

This sequence joins TRBV20-1 and TRBJ2-3; D is unresolved. Trimming pared 3 bases from V and 7 bases from J, leaving 5 bases between. Germline loops: CDR1 DFQATT, CDR2 SNEGSKA (reference sequence). The CDR3 has 10 residues. CDR3 in DNA: TGCAGTGCTAGTCCGTATACGCAGTATTTT. Translated: CSASPYTQYF.

The V call is TRBV4-3, the J call TRBJ2-7; D uncertain. The CDR3 extends over 13 amino acids. Germline V gene data show CDR1 as LGHNA and CDR2 as YSLEER. Between the trimmed V and J ends, which lost 1 base and 7 bases, there was a span of 11 bases. The CDR3 region is CASSQVYPREQYF. The CDR3 DNA is TGCGCCAGCAGCCAAGTTTACCCCCGAGAGCAGTACTTC.